The text below deals with one T cell receptor (beta chain). Described time point: blood 2 weeks post-SBRT. The treatment was: 15 Gy SBRT to primary tumor, nephrectomy 4 weeks later. This sample was taken from a study of radiation and T cells in renal cell carcinoma. Germline loops: CDR1 SGHRS, CDR2 YFSETQ. CDR3 size: 16 residues. Trimming took 4 bases from V and 0 from J; bases not matched to a gene: 5. Only in-frame clones appear in the TCRdb table, and some are missing; sequencing was by immunoSEQ multiplex PCR. The sample holds 100,000 to 150,000 clones, roughly four fifths seen once. The sequence was collected from a man aged 45-60 years with renal cell carcinoma. Sequencing was performed on blood, taken from a patient whose treatment included radiotherapy and nephrectomy. This sequence joins TRBV5-1 and TRBJ1-4; 8 bases map to TRBD1. This CDR3 reads CASSHGQGATNEKLFF. CDR3 in DNA: TGCGCCAGCAGCCATGGACAGGGCGCAACTAATGAAAAACTGTTTTTT.